This T cell receptor (beta chain) stems from a study of a mutant IDH1 vaccine in newly diagnosed glioma. Across the study: Onset of vaccination occurred 4-6 weeks following radiotherapy alone, or with temozolomide cycles. The earlier regimen, radiotherapy, temozolomide, or both, was most often both. General observations from the study: Patients showed vaccine-induced immune responses at a rate of 80% to 95%.

Germline CDR1 is MNHNS and CDR2 is SASEGT. The V gene lost 4 bases and the J gene lost 7 bases, with 10 bases spanning the gap. The CDR3 extends over 13 amino acids. This sample's time point: week 23, last vaccination. Mutant IDH1 20-mer peptide, at 300 ug, made up each vaccine dose, with topical imiquimod. Every donor had a new WHO grade 3 or 4 astrocytoma that was IDH1-mutant, with loss of nuclear ATRX. About this clone: Its target is unknown.

Sequencing was performed with immunoSEQ multiplex PCR; in TCRdb, only in-frame clones are kept and a portion is missing. The repertoire includes some 27,000 clones, around 84% of them detected once, and roughly 18% sits in the top ten. The rearrangement uses TRBV6-1 and TRBJ1-4; D is uncertain. The source is a woman aged 30 to 39 with glioma. The source was PBMCs, collected from a glioma patient whose treatment included an IDH1 peptide vaccine. The CDR3 sequence is CASSADRPEKLFF. The CDR3, as DNA: TGTGCCAGCAGTGCCGACCGTCCTGAAAAACTGTTTTTT.